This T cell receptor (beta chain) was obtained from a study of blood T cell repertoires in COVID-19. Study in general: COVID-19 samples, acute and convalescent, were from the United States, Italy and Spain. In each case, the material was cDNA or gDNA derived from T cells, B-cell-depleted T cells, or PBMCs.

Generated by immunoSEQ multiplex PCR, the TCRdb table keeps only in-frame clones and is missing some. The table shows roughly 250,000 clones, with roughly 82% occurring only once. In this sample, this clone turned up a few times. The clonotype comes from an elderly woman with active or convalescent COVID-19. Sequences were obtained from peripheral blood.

For the CDR3, the DNA is TGTGCCAGCAGGGGACAGGTTACTTCACCCCTCCACTTT. It translates to CASRGQVTSPLHF. The chain carries TRBV7-9 and TRBJ1-6; 8 nucleotides match TRBD1. Germline CDR1 and CDR2: SEHNR and FQNEAQ (reference sequence). This CDR3 region has 13 residues. With V trimmed by 6 bases and J by 9 bases, 4 bases remained unmatched.